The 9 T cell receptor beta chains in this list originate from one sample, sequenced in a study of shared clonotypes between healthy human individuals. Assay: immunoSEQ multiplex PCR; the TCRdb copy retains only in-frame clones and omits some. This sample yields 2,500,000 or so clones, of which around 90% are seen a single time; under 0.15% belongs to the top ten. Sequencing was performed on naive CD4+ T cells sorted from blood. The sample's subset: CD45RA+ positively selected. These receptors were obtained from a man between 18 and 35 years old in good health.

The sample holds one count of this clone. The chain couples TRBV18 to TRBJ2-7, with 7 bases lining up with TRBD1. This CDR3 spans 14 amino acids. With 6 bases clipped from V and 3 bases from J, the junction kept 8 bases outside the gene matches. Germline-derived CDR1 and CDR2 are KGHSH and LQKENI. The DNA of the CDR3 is TGTGCCAGCTCTGTAGGCGCAGGGGGCTACGAGCAGTACTTC. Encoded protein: CASSVGAGGYEQYF.

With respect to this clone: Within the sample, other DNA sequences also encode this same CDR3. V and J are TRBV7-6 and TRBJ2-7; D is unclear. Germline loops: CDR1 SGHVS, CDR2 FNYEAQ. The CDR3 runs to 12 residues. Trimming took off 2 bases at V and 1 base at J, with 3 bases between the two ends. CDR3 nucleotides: TGTGCCAGCAGCTTAAATTCCTACGAGCAGTACTTC. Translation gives CASSLNSYEQYF.

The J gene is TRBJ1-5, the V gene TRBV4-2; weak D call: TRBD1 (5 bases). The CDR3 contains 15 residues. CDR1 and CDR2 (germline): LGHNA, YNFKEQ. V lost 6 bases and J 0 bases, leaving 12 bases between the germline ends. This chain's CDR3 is CASRYTRDSNQPQHF. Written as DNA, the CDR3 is TGTGCCAGCAGATACACCAGGGATAGCAATCAGCCCCAGCATTTT.

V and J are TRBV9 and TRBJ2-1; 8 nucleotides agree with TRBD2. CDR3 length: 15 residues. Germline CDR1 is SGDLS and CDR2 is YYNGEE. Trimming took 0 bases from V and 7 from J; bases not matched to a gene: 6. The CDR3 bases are TGTGCCAGCAGCGTAGCGGGGGGGCTAGTTAATGAGCAGTTCTTC. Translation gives CASSVAGGLVNEQFF.

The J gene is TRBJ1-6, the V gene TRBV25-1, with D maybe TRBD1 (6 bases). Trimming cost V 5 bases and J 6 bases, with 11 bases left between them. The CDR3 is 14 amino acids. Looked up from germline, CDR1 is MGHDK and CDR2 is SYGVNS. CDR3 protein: CASSWTDLNSPLHF. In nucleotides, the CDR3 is TGTGCCAGCAGTTGGACAGACCTTAATTCACCCCTCCACTTT. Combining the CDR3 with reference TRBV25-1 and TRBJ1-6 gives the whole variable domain EADIYQTPRYLVIGTGKKITLECSQTMGHDKMYWYQQDPGMELHLIHYSYGVNSTEKGDLSSESTVSRIRTEHFPLTLESARPSHTSQYLCASSWTDLNSPLHFGNGTRLTVT.

CDR3 loop: CASSFRVGSYNSGNTIYF. The CDR3 bases are TGCGCCAGCAGCTTTCGTGTCGGCAGTTATAACTCTGGAAACACCATATATTTT. This rearrangement joins TRBV5-1 to TRBJ1-3; D gene uncertain. The CDR3 totals 18 residues. V was shortened by 2 bases and J by 0 bases, with 18 bases between the two germline ends. From germline, CDR1 is SGHRS and CDR2 YFSETQ.

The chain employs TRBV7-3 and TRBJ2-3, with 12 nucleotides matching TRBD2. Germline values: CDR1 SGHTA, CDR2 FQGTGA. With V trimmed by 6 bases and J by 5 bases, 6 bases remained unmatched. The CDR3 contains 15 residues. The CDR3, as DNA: TGTGCCAGCAGTTCTAGCGGGGGGGCCGGAGATACGCAGTATTTT. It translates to CASSSSGGAGDTQYF.

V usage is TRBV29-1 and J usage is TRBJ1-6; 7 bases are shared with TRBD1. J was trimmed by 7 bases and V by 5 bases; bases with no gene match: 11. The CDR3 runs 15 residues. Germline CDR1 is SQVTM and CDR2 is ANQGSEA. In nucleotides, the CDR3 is TGCAGCGTTAAAAGCTCCGGGACAGAGAATTCACCCCTCCACTTT. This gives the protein CSVKSSGTENSPLHF.

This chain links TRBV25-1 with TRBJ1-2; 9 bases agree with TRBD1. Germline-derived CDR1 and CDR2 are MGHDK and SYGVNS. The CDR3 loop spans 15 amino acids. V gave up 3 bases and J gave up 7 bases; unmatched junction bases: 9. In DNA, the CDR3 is TGTGCCAGCAGTGAGTCCTCCGGGACAGGGATTGGCTACACCTTC. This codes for CASSESSGTGIGYTF.